This entry lists 13 T cell receptor beta chains sequenced from one sample in a study of CD4 T cells in lung cancer. Mutant 27-mer peptides stimulated the PBMCs for over ten days before restimulation with peptide-pulsed autologous B cells. After restimulation with peptide-pulsed B cells, live T cells secreting IFNgamma were sorted. Sorted cells were expanded at limiting dilution, around 3 or 9 per well, for about 14 to 22 days. No antigens are known for them. Method: immunoSEQ multiplex PCR; TCRdb's copy keeps in-frame clones and lacks some. Of about 480 clones listed, 85% to 95% are singletons. The source material was a CD4+ T cell line or clone grown in culture. All receptors derive from a woman aged 55 to 70 with non-small cell lung cancer. Some clones in this sample may be carry-over from other donors' samples.

The rearrangement uses TRBV4-3 and TRBJ2-7, with 10 bases aligning to TRBD2. Trimming took 1 base from V and 3 from J; bases not matched to a gene: 0. Looked up from germline, CDR1 is LGHNA and CDR2 is YSLEER. There are 14 residues in the CDR3. CDR3 sequence (DNA): TGCGCCAGCAGCCAAGGGACTAGCGGCTACGAGCAGTACTTC. Encoded protein: CASSQGTSGYEQYF.

The J gene is TRBJ2-5, the V gene TRBV7-6, with D unclear. The CDR3 is 15 amino acids. From germline, CDR1 is SGHVS and CDR2 FNYEAQ. Deletions cut 1 base from V and 2 bases from J, with 11 bases between. The CDR3, as DNA: TGTGCCAGCAGCTTAGGTCAGTCCCTTCAAGAGACCCAGTACTTC. Its protein product is CASSLGQSLQETQYF. The whole variable domain, remainder taken from reference TRBV7-6 and TRBJ2-5, is GAGVSQSPRYKVTKRGQDVALRCDPISGHVSLYWYRQALGQGPEFLTYFNYEAQQDKSGLPNDRFSAERPEGSISTLTIQRTEQRDSAMYRCASSLGQSLQETQYFGPGTRLLVL.

The chain has TRBV6-1 and TRBJ2-1; TRBD1 matches 9 bases. This CDR3 spans 15 amino acids. Looked up from germline, CDR1 is MNHNS and CDR2 is SASEGT. V lost 7 bases, J lost 8 bases, and 12 bases stayed unmatched. The CDR3 DNA sequence: TGTGCCAGCAATACGGGACAGGGACTAAGGGATGAGCAGTTCTTC. This translates into CASNTGQGLRDEQFF.

The chain carries TRBV29-1 and TRBJ2-1, with D maybe TRBD2 (6 bases). CDR3 length: 13 residues. The V gene's germline CDR1 is SQVTM and CDR2 ANQGSEA. V dropped 6 bases and J dropped 4 bases, with 13 bases sitting between them. Written as DNA, the CDR3 is TGCAGCGTCGCGGGACTGGGTTACAATGAGCAGTTCTTC. Amino acids: CSVAGLGYNEQFF.

The sample holds a few counts of this clone. This chain links TRBV4-1 with TRBJ1-3; possibly TRBD1 for D (5 bases). CDR3 length: 15 residues. Germline loops: CDR1 MGHRA, CDR2 YSYEKL. Trimming shortened V by 4 bases and J by 5 bases, and 15 bases separated the two germline ends. Here the CDR3 DNA reads TGCGCCAGCAGCCCAGACCGGGACCCTCGAAACACCATATATTTT. This translates into CASSPDRDPRNTIYF.

Turning to this clone: An end of the junction does not agree with germline; a read error may underlie this. The genes are TRBV7-7 and TRBJ2-2, with no clear D. Per germline, CDR1 SSHAT and CDR2 FNYEAQ (reference sequence). This CDR3 contains 14 residues. The CDR3 protein is CASSLVANTGELFF. The CDR3 DNA is TGTGCTAGCAGCTTAGTGGCGAACACCGGGGAGCTGTTTTTT.

For the CDR3, the DNA is TGTGCCAGCATGGCGGGGACTGTGACCGGGGAGCTGTTTTTT. Translation gives CASMAGTVTGELFF. The V call is TRBV5-5, the J call TRBJ2-2; weak D call: TRBD2 (6 bases). Germline CDR1 reads SGHKS; CDR2 reads YYEKEE (reference sequence). Between the trimmed V and J ends, which lost 6 bases and 5 bases, there was a span of 14 bases. The CDR3 is 14 residues long.

Only one count was recorded for this clone. This chain joins TRBV4-1 and TRBJ1-1; no definite D call. The CDR3 spans 13 residues. Germline CDR1 and CDR2: MGHRA and YSYEKL. V lost 4 bases and J 6 bases, leaving 12 bases between the germline ends. As DNA, the CDR3 is TGCGCCAGCAGCCCAGAGGGAGGTCCTGAAGCTTTCTTT. This encodes CASSPEGGPEAFF.

CDR3 DNA sequence: TGCGCCAGCAGCACCGTCGCGGGTGGCACAGATACGCAGTATTTT. The encoded protein is CASSTVAGGTDTQYF. The chain links TRBV5-1 to TRBJ2-3, with a tentative D call TRBD2 (5 bases). The CDR3 covers 15 residues. The ends were cut back, 4 bases at V and 1 base at J, with 13 bases in the middle. From germline, CDR1 is SGHRS and CDR2 YFSETQ.

The chain uses TRBV7-9 and TRBJ1-1; D possibly corresponds to TRBD1 (6 bases). Germline V gene sequence: CDR1 SEHNR, CDR2 FQNEAQ (reference sequence). This CDR3 spans 14 amino acids. The V and J ends lost 5 bases and 11 bases respectively, with 21 bases between them. CDR3 residues: CASSPRWDPGEAFF. The CDR3 DNA follows: TGTGCCAGCAGCCCAAGATGGGACCCAGGGGAGGCTTTCTTT.

This clone was observed a single time. V gene TRBV6-6 combines with J gene TRBJ1-3; TRBD1 matches at 9 bases. Germline loops: CDR1 MNHNY, CDR2 SVGAGI (reference sequence). The ends lost 4 bases at V and 0 bases at J; junction bases unmatched: 4. The CDR3 length is 16 residues. The CDR3 reads CASSWDRAISGNTIYF. The CDR3 bases are TGTGCCAGCAGTTGGGACAGGGCGATCTCTGGAAACACCATATATTTT.

CDR3 sequence: CASSLGTGAYEQYF. The CDR3 region has the DNA TGTGCCAGCAGTCTCGGGACAGGGGCCTACGAGCAGTACTTC. The chain joins TRBV28 to TRBJ2-7; TRBD1 aligns across 10 bases. Germline lookup yields CDR1 MDHEN and CDR2 SYDVKM. V gave up 5 bases and J gave up 2 bases; unmatched junction bases: 3. This CDR3 comprises 14 residues.

The V and J genes are TRBV18 and TRBJ1-3; no definite D call. Per germline, CDR1 KGHSH and CDR2 LQKENI. V gave up 0 bases and J gave up 0 bases, with 6 bases separating them. CDR3 length: 15 residues. CDR3 nucleotides: TGTGCCAGCTCACCACCAGCGAACTCTGGAAACACCATATATTTT. Amino acids: CASSPPANSGNTIYF.